These T cell receptor beta chains were read from a single sample in a study of neurological immune-mediated disorders. TCRdb analysed the 5' RACE reads with MiXCR anew, one entry per CDR3 protein. The sample has roughly 100,000 distinct CDR3 sequences; around 3.3% are singletons. The sequenced sample was PBMCs. The receptors were gathered from a woman aged 18-29 years with multiple sclerosis. The CDR3 runs from the conserved cysteine through the conserved F or W. Size tells how often a clone was seen, or its class if it is expanded.

clone_size: many; j_call: TRBJ1-1; v_call: TRBV20-1; cdr3_aa: CSARGRVSEAFF
clone_size: many; j_call: TRBJ2-7; v_call: TRBV11-2; cdr3_aa: CASSPHPNYEQYF
clone_size: many; j_call: TRBJ1-1; v_call: TRBV6-5; cdr3_aa: CASSYSFGGLSAEAFF
clone_size: many; j_call: TRBJ2-3; v_call: TRBV27; cdr3_aa: CASSVGTGVWTDTQYF
clone_size: many; j_call: TRBJ2-5; v_call: TRBV21-1; cdr3_aa: CASSKDKGGSGETQYF
clone_size: many; j_call: TRBJ2-7; v_call: TRBV5-1; cdr3_aa: CASSWTSGGSYEQYF
clone_size: many; j_call: TRBJ2-7; v_call: TRBV9; cdr3_aa: CARPGTGTGTYEQYF
clone_size: many; j_call: TRBJ1-4; v_call: TRBV7-9; cdr3_aa: CASSLGLIVMEGKLFF
clone_size: many; j_call: TRBJ2-1; v_call: TRBV7-2; cdr3_aa: CASSLGRAASGRHEQFF
clone_size: many; j_call: TRBJ2-5; v_call: TRBV6-5; cdr3_aa: CASRQGLAYETQYF
clone_size: few; j_call: TRBJ2-7; v_call: TRBV11-2; cdr3_aa: CASSLGQGAVPDTAYYYEQYF
clone_size: many; j_call: TRBJ2-3; v_call: TRBV20-1; cdr3_aa: CSAIPSGEGTDTQYF
clone_size: many; j_call: TRBJ1-2; v_call: TRBV5-6; cdr3_aa: CASSLRQGFGYGYTF
clone_size: many; j_call: TRBJ1-1; v_call: TRBV5-1; cdr3_aa: CASRPTTGNTEAFF
clone_size: many; j_call: TRBJ1-1; v_call: TRBV7-9; cdr3_aa: CASSPKTPGITEAFF
clone_size: many; j_call: TRBJ2-1; v_call: TRBV3-1; cdr3_aa: CASRKAGGSHNEQFF
clone_size: many; j_call: TRBJ2-6; v_call: TRBV20-1; cdr3_aa: CSARDPQSPSGANVLTF
clone_size: many; j_call: TRBJ2-2; v_call: TRBV6-2/TRBV6-3; cdr3_aa: CASTPGLAGGPRTGELFF
clone_size: many; j_call: TRBJ2-7; v_call: TRBV5-1; cdr3_aa: CASSPVTGGTYEQYF
clone_size: many; j_call: TRBJ2-7; v_call: TRBV28; cdr3_aa: CASSYGLRAYEQYF
clone_size: many; j_call: TRBJ2-1; v_call: TRBV2; cdr3_aa: CASGKSSYNEQFF
clone_size: many; j_call: TRBJ2-1; v_call: TRBV20-1; cdr3_aa: CSALPLVNEQFF
clone_size: many; j_call: TRBJ2-2; v_call: TRBV20-1; cdr3_aa: CSARGGQINTGELFF
clone_size: many; j_call: TRBJ2-1; v_call: TRBV20-1; cdr3_aa: CSANRDRALYNEQFF
clone_size: many; j_call: TRBJ2-3; v_call: TRBV6-4; cdr3_aa: CASSLTSGSTDTQYF
clone_size: many; j_call: TRBJ2-2; v_call: TRBV2; cdr3_aa: CASRRLAGGNTGELFF
clone_size: many; j_call: TRBJ2-5; v_call: TRBV20-1; cdr3_aa: CSARGRTSWETQYF
clone_size: many; j_call: TRBJ1-2; v_call: TRBV13; cdr3_aa: CASTSLSGVRNYGYTF
clone_size: many; j_call: TRBJ2-5; v_call: TRBV9; cdr3_aa: CASSVRPSGGGETQYF